Presented here are 32 T cell receptor beta chains from one specimen sequenced in a study of T cell responses to AZD1222 COVID-19 vaccine. Profiling relied on immunoSEQ multiplex PCR, and the TCRdb table lists in-frame clones only, not all of them. Here the sample spans about 120,000 clones, roughly 90% being singletons. The specimen comprised peripheral blood, sampled on day 0 of AZD1222 vaccination. The origin of the receptors is an adult in good health.

This rearrangement joins TRBV4-2 to TRBJ1-5; TRBD1 might be the D (6 bases). The CDR3 totals 16 residues. The V end was cut by 0 bases, the J end by 4 bases, with 13 bases between. In germline, CDR1 is LGHNA, CDR2 YNFKEQ. In nucleotides, the CDR3 is TGTGCCAGCAGCCAAGAAAGAGGACAGATTAATCAGCCCCAGCATTTT. This translates into CASSQERGQINQPQHF.

This chain uses TRBV7-9 with TRBJ2-6, with no clear D. The CDR3 consists of 16 residues. Trimming left V 0 bases short and J 0 bases short, with 6 bases between. Germline CDR1 and CDR2: SEHNR and FQNEAQ (reference sequence). CDR3 nucleotide sequence: TGTGCCAGCAGCTTAGCCAGGCCCTCTGGGGCCAACGTCCTGACTTTC. Protein sequence: CASSLARPSGANVLTF.

CDR3: CASSLDGRSYGYTF. As DNA, the CDR3 is TGTGCCAGCAGCTTGGATGGCAGGAGCTATGGCTACACCTTC. The chain has TRBV5-4 and TRBJ1-2; D is uncertain. The CDR3 runs to 14 residues. Per germline, CDR1 SGHNT and CDR2 YYREEE (reference sequence). The V and J ends lost 0 bases and 4 bases respectively, with 10 bases between them.

This chain joins TRBV30 and TRBJ1-6; D possibly corresponds to TRBD1 (6 bases). Germline-derived CDR1 and CDR2 are GTSNPN and SVGIG (reference sequence). CDR3 length: 14 residues. V lost 5 bases and J 6 bases, leaving 14 bases between the germline ends. The CDR3 region is CAWFQGGGNSPLHF. DNA of the CDR3: TGTGCCTGGTTCCAAGGGGGTGGTAATTCACCCCTCCACTTT.

This clone has just a few counts. The DNA for the CDR3 is TGTGCCAGCAGCTTATTTCCGAGCTCCTACAATGAGCAGTTCTTC. As protein: CASSLFPSSYNEQFF. The rearrangement joins TRBV7-9 to TRBJ2-1; no definite D call. The CDR3 totals 15 residues. Trimming pared 2 bases from V and 0 bases from J, leaving 8 bases between. Germline CDR1 SEHNR, CDR2 FQNEAQ (reference sequence).

This chain links TRBV7-2 with TRBJ1-4; 9 bases are shared with TRBD1. CDR1 is SGHTA, CDR2 FQGNSA, per germline. V gave up 5 bases and J gave up 8 bases; unmatched junction bases: 6. This CDR3 comprises 14 residues. The DNA of the CDR3 is TGTGCCAGCAGCCCGGACAGGGGCGGCGAAAAACTGTTTTTT. Translated, it gives CASSPDRGGEKLFF.

The genes are TRBV6-2 or TRBV6-3 and TRBJ2-1, with unresolved D. Germline lookup yields CDR1 MNHEY and CDR2 SVGEGT. This CDR3 has 15 residues. V was shortened by 1 base and J by 0 bases, with 7 bases between the two germline ends. The CDR3 region has the DNA TGTGCCAGCAGTTACTGGGGTAGCTCCTACAATGAGCAGTTCTTC. Protein sequence: CASSYWGSSYNEQFF.

This chain uses TRBV9 with TRBJ2-6, with a possible D match to TRBD1 (5 bases). This CDR3 has 19 amino acids. V lost 1 base, J lost 2 bases, and 19 bases lay in between. Germline V lookup: CDR1 SGDLS, CDR2 YYNGEE. The CDR3, as DNA: TGTGCCAGCAGCGTAACCCCCTTGATGGGGCTGACTGGGGCCAACGTCCTGACTTTC. Its protein is CASSVTPLMGLTGANVLTF.

The CDR3 DNA is TGTGCCAGCAGCCAGGGGGAGGGTGGATTCTACGAGCAGTACTTC. Translation: CASSQGEGGFYEQYF. The J gene is TRBJ2-7, the V gene TRBV7-7; D possibly matches TRBD1 or TRBD2 (7 bases each). V lost 5 bases to trimming and J lost 3 bases, with 17 bases between them. Per germline, CDR1 SSHAT and CDR2 FNYEAQ (reference sequence). This CDR3 has 15 amino acids.

This rearrangement joins TRBV5-1 to TRBJ2-7; D is undetermined. There are 13 residues in the CDR3. V lost 0 bases and J 3 bases, leaving 7 bases between the germline ends. Germline V lookup: CDR1 SGHRS, CDR2 YFSETQ. The CDR3 reads CASSLGGNYEQYF. In DNA form, the CDR3 reads TGCGCCAGCAGCTTGGGGGGTAACTACGAGCAGTACTTC.

V is TRBV19 and J is TRBJ1-1; D gene unclear. The CDR3 length is 14 residues. The V gene lost 7 bases and the J gene lost 2 bases, with 14 bases spanning the gap. CDR1 is LNHDA, CDR2 SQIVND, per germline (reference sequence). CDR3 loop: CASMAPAANTEAFF. The CDR3 DNA reads TGTGCCAGTATGGCCCCCGCGGCCAACACTGAAGCTTTCTTT.

This chain uses TRBV2 with TRBJ1-5; D possibly corresponds to TRBD1 (5 bases). CDR3 length: 15 residues. The germline V and J ends were trimmed by 8 bases and 3 bases, with 17 bases remaining between them. Germline CDR1 SNHLY, CDR2 FYNNEI. The CDR3 region is CASEGDGGVNQPQHF. CDR3 nucleotide sequence: TGTGCCAGCGAGGGTGACGGAGGGGTCAATCAGCCCCAGCATTTT.

The chain combines TRBV6-5 with TRBJ2-7; TRBD1 or TRBD2 may be the D gene (5 bases each). Trimming cost V 1 base and J 0 bases, with 10 bases left between them. Germline values: CDR1 MNHEY, CDR2 SVGAGI. This CDR3 region has 15 residues. This chain's CDR3 is CASSYWDGSSYEQYF. Here the CDR3 DNA reads TGTGCCAGCAGTTACTGGGACGGATCCTCCTACGAGCAGTACTTC.

This chain joins TRBV6-2 or TRBV6-3 and TRBJ1-2; D is ambiguous. Germline assignment: CDR1 MNHEY and CDR2 SVGEGT. This CDR3 spans 15 amino acids. The ends were cut back, 2 bases at V and 4 bases at J, with 14 bases in the middle. Written as DNA, the CDR3 is TGTGCCAGCAGTTACGAGATACGGGGAGGCTATGGCTACACCTTC. This encodes CASSYEIRGGYGYTF.

This sequence joins TRBV5-8 and TRBJ1-3, with a weak D call TRBD1 (6 bases). V lost 0 bases, J lost 4 bases, and 17 bases lay in between. The CDR3 is 17 amino acids. Germline-derived CDR1 and CDR2 are SGHTS and YDEGEE. Here the CDR3 DNA reads TGTGCCAGCAGCTTGGTGATGAAGGGACATAGAGGAAACACCATATATTTT. The encoded protein is CASSLVMKGHRGNTIYF.

The chain uses TRBV30 and TRBJ2-7; D uncertain. Germline values: CDR1 GTSNPN, CDR2 SVGIG (reference sequence). CDR3 size: 13 residues. The germline V and J ends were trimmed by 3 bases and 1 base, with 10 bases remaining between them. This CDR3 is CAWSYRLSYEQYF. DNA for the CDR3: TGTGCCTGGAGCTACAGACTGTCCTACGAGCAGTACTTC.

This chain connects TRBV3-1 (or the pseudogene TRBV3-2) to TRBJ1-1; 7 bases are a match to TRBD1. The CDR3 is 15 residues long. Germline CDR1 and CDR2: LGHDT and YNNKEL (reference sequence). J gave up 5 bases and V 4 bases, and 10 bases lay outside the gene matches. The CDR3 sequence is CASSRDITGQTEAFF. In nucleotides, the CDR3 is TGTGCCAGCAGCCGAGATATCACGGGACAGACTGAAGCTTTCTTT.

V is TRBV29-1 and J is TRBJ2-2; D not certain. V was cut by 1 base and J by 4 bases, with 7 bases left in between. The CDR3 has 13 residues. Germline assignment: CDR1 SQVTM and CDR2 ANQGSEA. The chain's CDR3 is CSVEGWTTGELFF. CDR3 coding DNA: TGCAGCGTTGAAGGGTGGACCACCGGGGAGCTGTTTTTT.

The chain links TRBV18 to TRBJ2-7, with 7 bases identical to TRBD1. V was pared by 4 bases and J by 4 bases, with 1 base of the junction left unmatched. The germline CDR1 and CDR2 sequences are KGHSH and LQKENI. The CDR3 is 12 amino acids. The CDR3 loop reads CASSRQGYEQYF. The CDR3 nucleotides read TGTGCCAGCTCACGACAGGGTTACGAGCAGTACTTC.

The V call is TRBV5-4, the J call TRBJ1-6; TRBD1 might be the D (5 bases). From germline, CDR1 is SGHNT and CDR2 YYREEE (reference sequence). The ends were cut back, 4 bases at V and 7 bases at J, with 12 bases in the middle. The CDR3 runs to 14 residues. The CDR3 loop reads CASSMPGINSPLHF. The CDR3 region has the DNA TGTGCCAGCAGCATGCCAGGGATCAATTCACCCCTCCACTTT.

This sequence joins TRBV19 and TRBJ1-2; D unclear. The V gene lost 4 bases and the J gene lost 7 bases, with 10 bases spanning the gap. This CDR3 spans 12 amino acids. The germline V gene has CDR1 LNHDA and CDR2 SQIVND (reference sequence). CDR3 region: CASSRASSGYTF. The CDR3 nucleotides are TGTGCCAGTAGTAGGGCCTCTAGTGGCTACACCTTC. Combining the CDR3 with reference TRBV19 and TRBJ1-2 gives the whole variable domain DGGITQSPKYLFRKEGQNVTLSCEQNLNHDAMYWYRQDPGQGLRLIYYSQIVNDFQKGDIAEGYSVSREKKESFPLTVTSAQKNPTAFYLCASSRASSGYTFGSGTRLTVV.

The CDR3 here is CASSFSGTNPYEQYF. Here the CDR3 DNA reads TGTGCCAGTAGTTTTTCCGGGACTAACCCCTACGAGCAGTACTTC. The rearrangement links TRBV19 to TRBJ2-7; 7 nucleotides agree with TRBD2. This CDR3 contains 15 residues. Germline CDR1 reads LNHDA; CDR2 reads SQIVND (reference sequence). After removal of 5 bases from V and 2 bases from J, the junction contained 9 bases not matched to a gene.

The chain uses TRBV7-6 and TRBJ1-5; 8 bases are a match to TRBD1. Per the germline V gene, CDR1 is SGHVS and CDR2 is FNYEAQ. This CDR3 has 16 amino acids. V shed 1 base, J shed 7 bases, and the junction held 9 bases outside the gene matches. CDR3 amino acids: CASSLGDRGRGQPQHF. CDR3 DNA sequence: TGTGCCAGCAGCTTAGGCGACAGGGGAAGAGGGCAGCCCCAGCATTTT. Full variable domain (outside the CDR3, taken from reference TRBV7-6 and TRBJ1-5): GAGVSQSPRYKVTKRGQDVALRCDPISGHVSLYWYRQALGQGPEFLTYFNYEAQQDKSGLPNDRFSAERPEGSISTLTIQRTEQRDSAMYRCASSLGDRGRGQPQHFGDGTRLSIL.

The chain employs TRBV19 and TRBJ1-1; weak D call: TRBD1 (5 bases). CDR1 is LNHDA and CDR2 is SQIVND in the germline V gene (reference sequence). The CDR3 sequence is 13 residues long. V was clipped by 6 bases and J by 7 bases, with 15 bases between them. As DNA, the CDR3 is TGTGCCAGTAGATGGAGGGGATCGGGTGAAGCTTTCTTT. Amino acids: CASRWRGSGEAFF.

The chain joins TRBV2 to TRBJ2-5, with 9 bases that match TRBD1. Germline V lookup: CDR1 SNHLY, CDR2 FYNNEI. Unmatched junction bases numbered 5, after V lost 8 bases and J lost 4 bases. CDR3 length: 13 amino acids. The DNA for the CDR3 is TGTGCCAGCCGGACAGGGGTTGGAGAGACCCAGTACTTC. Amino acid sequence: CASRTGVGETQYF.

A word on this clone: This may stem from a read error, because a much larger clone lies one nucleotide away. The rearrangement joins TRBV4-2 to TRBJ2-7; TRBD2 aligns across 10 bases. The trim removed 1 base at V and 5 bases at J, leaving 5 bases unmatched. This CDR3 is built from 15 residues. The germline CDR1 and CDR2 sequences are LGHNA and YNFKEQ. CDR3: CASSQGSGGADEQYF. The CDR3 DNA reads TGTGCCAGCAGCCAAGGGAGCGGGGGGGCCGACGAGCAGTACTTC.

This chain uses TRBV24-1 with TRBJ1-5; D remains unclear. Germline-derived CDR1 and CDR2 are KGHDR and SFDVKD. V was clipped by 5 bases and J by 0 bases, with 4 bases between them. This CDR3 is built from 13 residues. The CDR3: CATSGDSNQPQHF. DNA of the CDR3: TGTGCCACCAGTGGCGATAGCAATCAGCCCCAGCATTTT.

The chain recombines TRBV11-1 with TRBJ2-1; D is perhaps TRBD1 (6 bases). The CDR3 is 15 residues long. Germline V lookup: CDR1 SGHAT, CDR2 FQDESV (reference sequence). V gave up 0 bases and J gave up 5 bases, with 11 bases separating them. CDR3: CASSLALSGDNEQFF. The CDR3 region has the DNA TGTGCCAGCAGCTTAGCGCTTTCAGGGGACAATGAGCAGTTCTTC.

The genes are TRBV18 and TRBJ1-1; D not resolved. Between the trimmed V and J ends, which lost 5 bases and 1 base, there was a span of 11 bases. Germline V CDR1 and CDR2: KGHSH, LQKENI. The CDR3 sequence is 14 residues long. CDR3 sequence: CASSSGAGNTEAFF. CDR3 DNA: TGTGCCAGCTCATCGGGAGCAGGGAACACTGAAGCTTTCTTT.

The table lists this clone with a count of one. The chain uses TRBV11-2 and TRBJ1-3; D is uncertain. Germline V gene lookup returns CDR1 SGHAT and CDR2 FQNNGV. The CDR3 length is 15 residues. The ends were cut back, 0 bases at V and 0 bases at J, with 6 bases in the middle. For the CDR3, the DNA is TGTGCCAGCAGCTTAGAGCCACACTCTGGAAACACCATATATTTT. Translating gives CASSLEPHSGNTIYF.

The V gene is TRBV9, the J gene TRBJ1-1, with D perhaps TRBD1 (5 bases). V was clipped by 0 bases and J by 3 bases, with 12 bases between them. The germline CDR1 and CDR2 sequences are SGDLS and YYNGEE. This CDR3 has 15 residues. CDR3 in amino acids: CASSVVRGKDTEAFF. The CDR3 nucleotides read TGTGCCAGCAGCGTAGTACGGGGGAAGGACACTGAAGCTTTCTTT.

The chain is built from TRBV7-7 and TRBJ2-3; TRBD1 matches 9 bases. The CDR3 consists of 15 residues. The V segment lost 1 base and the J segment 3 bases; nucleotides outside the gene matches: 2. The V gene's germline CDR1 is SSHAT and CDR2 FNYEAQ (reference sequence). The CDR3 is CASSLVGTGTDTQYF. The CDR3 coding sequence is TGTGCCAGCAGCTTAGTTGGGACAGGGACAGATACGCAGTATTTT.